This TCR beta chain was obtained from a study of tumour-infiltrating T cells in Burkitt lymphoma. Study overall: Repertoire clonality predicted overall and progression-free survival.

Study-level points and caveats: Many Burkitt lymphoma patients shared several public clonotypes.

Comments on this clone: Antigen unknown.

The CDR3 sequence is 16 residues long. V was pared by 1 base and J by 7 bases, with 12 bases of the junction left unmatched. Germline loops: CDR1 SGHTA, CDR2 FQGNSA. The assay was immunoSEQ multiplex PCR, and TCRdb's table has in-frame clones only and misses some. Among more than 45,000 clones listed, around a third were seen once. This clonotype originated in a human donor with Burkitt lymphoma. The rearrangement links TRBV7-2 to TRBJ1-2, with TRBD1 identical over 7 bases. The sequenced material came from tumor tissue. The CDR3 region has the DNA TGTGCCAGCAGCTTAGTGCAGGGGGTGGCTCTGGGTGGCTACACCTTC. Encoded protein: CASSLVQGVALGGYTF.